These 21 T cell receptor beta chains share one sample of origin, sequenced in a study of blood T cell repertoires in COVID-19. Profiled with immunoSEQ multiplex PCR; TCRdb holds only in-frame clones, not every one. The sample holds 180,000 or so clones, 60% to 80% seen once. The sequenced sample was PBMCs or T cells enriched from blood (not recorded which). Receptors were obtained from a man between 60 and 75 years old who had been exposed to COVID-19.

This chain connects TRBV5-6 to TRBJ2-7; 10 positions match TRBD1. CDR3 length equals 14 residues. V shed 4 bases, J shed 7 bases, and the junction held 8 bases outside the gene matches. CDR1 is SGHDT, CDR2 YYEEEE, per germline. Here the CDR3 reads CASSSSGTGEEQYF. The CDR3 DNA follows: TGTGCCAGCAGCAGCTCCGGGACAGGGGAGGAGCAGTACTTC.

In this sample, this clone turned up many times. The J gene is TRBJ2-7, the V gene TRBV5-1, with 7 bases lining up with TRBD1. Trimming took 3 bases from V and 4 from J; bases not matched to a gene: 7. This CDR3 contains 14 residues. Germline-derived CDR1 and CDR2 are SGHRS and YFSETQ. As DNA, the CDR3 is TGCGCCAGCAGCTCCACAGGGGTTAGTTACGAGCAGTACTTC. Protein: CASSSTGVSYEQYF.

The V call is TRBV25-1, the J call TRBJ2-7; 7 bases match TRBD2. V was clipped by 4 bases and J by 4 bases; unmatched bases: 4. Germline V CDR1 and CDR2: MGHDK, SYGVNS. This CDR3 is built from 13 residues. CDR3 sequence reads: CASSGGSPYEQYF. CDR3 sequence (DNA): TGTGCCAGCAGTGGCGGGAGCCCGTACGAGCAGTACTTC.

The CDR3 loop reads CASSLGGADEQFF. The DNA of the CDR3 is TGTGCCAGCAGTCTCGGGGGGGCGGATGAGCAGTTCTTC. This chain uses TRBV12-3 or TRBV12-4 with TRBJ2-1; 8 nucleotides line up with TRBD2. With 5 bases clipped from V and 8 bases from J, the junction kept 5 bases outside the gene matches. The CDR3 contains 13 residues.

This clone has more than one count but fewer than ten. This rearrangement joins TRBV7-8 to TRBJ1-5; D gene ambiguous. V was cut by 5 bases and J by 5 bases, with 16 bases left in between. The CDR3 contains 15 residues. The germline gives CDR1 SGHVS, CDR2 FQNEAQ. CDR3 nucleotides: TGTGCCAGCAGCATCAGCCCCGGTGGGCATCAGCCCCAGCATTTT. Encoded protein: CASSISPGGHQPQHF.

V is TRBV7-2 and J is TRBJ1-5, with a possible D match to TRBD1 (6 bases). From germline, CDR1 is SGHTA and CDR2 FQGNSA. This CDR3 is 15 amino acids long. V shed 3 bases and J shed 4 bases, with 13 bases lying between them. CDR3 in amino acids: CASSLGGAKNQPQHF. The CDR3 nucleotides are TGTGCCAGCAGCTTGGGGGGGGCGAAGAATCAGCCCCAGCATTTT.

The chain links TRBV5-4 to TRBJ1-1, with 8 bases matching TRBD1. CDR3 size: 14 residues. Germline loops: CDR1 SGHNT, CDR2 YYREEE (reference sequence). With 3 bases clipped from V and 5 bases from J, the junction kept 6 bases outside the gene matches. The CDR3 DNA sequence: TGTGCCAGCAGCTGGACAGGGTCTAAGACTGAAGCTTTCTTT. It specifies CASSWTGSKTEAFF.

CDR3 region: CATSRGYDGEGYYGYTF. The CDR3 nucleotides read TGTGCCACCAGCAGAGGTTATGACGGGGAGGGGTACTATGGCTACACCTTC. The V call is TRBV15, the J call TRBJ1-2; D possibly corresponds to TRBD1 (5 bases). The CDR3 runs to 17 residues. CDR1 and CDR2 from the germline V gene are LNHNV and YYDKDF (reference sequence). V was clipped by 1 base and J by 3 bases, with 18 bases between them. Complete variable domain (other parts from reference TRBV15 and TRBJ1-2): DAMVIQNPRYQVTQFGKPVTLSCSQTLNHNVMYWYQQKSSQAPKLLFHYYDKDFNNEADTPDNFQSRRPNTSFCFLDIRSPGLGDTAMYLCATSRGYDGEGYYGYTFGSGTRLTVV.

As concerns this clone: Other nucleotide sequences in the sample specify the same CDR3. The chain combines TRBV5-1 with TRBJ2-3; 8 nucleotides agree with TRBD2. The ends lost 0 bases at V and 1 base at J; junction bases unmatched: 4. This CDR3 is built from 16 residues. In germline, CDR1 is SGHRS, CDR2 YFSETQ. CDR3 region: CASSLAGAGGTDTQYF. The CDR3 nucleotides are TGCGCCAGCAGCTTGGCCGGAGCGGGAGGCACAGATACGCAGTATTTT.

This clone was found a few times. The chain combines TRBV7-2 with TRBJ2-7; D is perhaps TRBD1 (5 bases). With 2 bases removed from V and 3 bases from J, the gap between germline ends came to 14 bases. The CDR3 length is 15 residues. Germline V lookup: CDR1 SGHTA, CDR2 FQGNSA. The CDR3: CASSLQGARDYEQYF. As DNA, the CDR3 is TGTGCCAGCAGCTTACAAGGGGCTCGAGACTACGAGCAGTACTTC. The full variable domain, rest sourced from reference TRBV7-2 and TRBJ2-7, is GAGVSQSPSNKVTEKGKDVELRCDPISGHTALYWYRQSLGQGLEFLIYFQGNSAPDKSGLPSDRFSAERTGGSVSTLTIQRTQQEDSAVYLCASSLQGARDYEQYFGPGTRLTVT.

This clone was seen only once. The J gene is TRBJ2-1, the V gene TRBV24-1; 10 bases fit TRBD1. Germline trimming cut 7 bases from V and 6 bases from J; bases unmatched to any gene: 5. The CDR3 runs 14 residues. Germline CDR1 reads KGHDR; CDR2 reads SFDVKD. The DNA of the CDR3 is TGTGCCACCAGCGGGTGGGACAGGGGCAATGAGCAGTTCTTC. Encoded protein: CATSGWDRGNEQFF.

In regard to this clone: One junction end disagrees with the germline gene, perhaps due to a read error. This chain connects TRBV5-1 to TRBJ2-5; unclear D gene. The length of the CDR3 is 12 residues. Germline loops: CDR1 SGHRS, CDR2 YFSETQ. The CDR3 sequence is CATSLLGETQYF. As DNA, the CDR3 is TGCGCCACCAGCCTCCTCGGAGAGACCCAGTACTTC.

V gene TRBV30 combines with J gene TRBJ2-7; possible D gene TRBD1, 7 bases. Trimming took 0 bases from V and 7 from J, leaving 16 bases between them. Germline loops: CDR1 GTSNPN, CDR2 SVGIG (reference sequence). The CDR3 covers 14 residues. For the CDR3, the DNA is TGTGCCTGGAGTGTACAGGGGCAGGGGGGTGAGCAGTACTTC. This sequence encodes CAWSVQGQGGEQYF.

Comment on this clone: The same CDR3 is also encoded by other DNA sequences in this sample. The chain uses TRBV19 and TRBJ1-1; no clear D gene. Germline V gives CDR1 LNHDA, CDR2 SQIVND (reference sequence). CDR3 size: 12 residues. The V end lost 6 bases, the J end lost 3 bases, and 8 bases lay between the germline ends. CDR3 amino acids: CASRWGDTEAFF. CDR3 coding DNA: TGTGCCAGTAGATGGGGAGACACTGAAGCTTTCTTT. Full variable domain (outside the CDR3, taken from reference TRBV19 and TRBJ1-1): DGGITQSPKYLFRKEGQNVTLSCEQNLNHDAMYWYRQDPGQGLRLIYYSQIVNDFQKGDIAEGYSVSREKKESFPLTVTSAQKNPTAFYLCASRWGDTEAFFGQGTRLTVV.

The sample holds one count of this clone. The chain uses TRBV2 and TRBJ2-4, with 7 bases fitting TRBD1. This CDR3 is 14 amino acids long. The trim removed 7 bases at V and 5 bases at J, leaving 8 bases unmatched. CDR1 SNHLY and CDR2 FYNNEI come from the germline V gene. DNA for the CDR3: TGTGCCAGCACCGGCCGACAGGGCCAAAACATTCAGTACTTC. Translated, it gives CASTGRQGQNIQYF. The entire variable domain, with the rest obtained from reference TRBV2 and TRBJ2-4, is as follows: EPEVTQTPSHQVTQMGQEVILRCVPISNHLYFYWYRQILGQKVEFLVSFYNNEISEKSEIFDDQFSVERPDGSNFTLKIRSTKLEDSAMYFCASTGRQGQNIQYFGAGTRLSVL.

This chain joins TRBV3-1 (or the pseudogene TRBV3-2) and TRBJ1-2; TRBD1 might be the D (5 bases). CDR1 LGHDT and CDR2 YNNKEL come from the germline V gene (reference sequence). V shed 0 bases and J shed 3 bases, with 17 bases lying between them. The CDR3 is 17 amino acids. This CDR3 reads CASSQEGNRWEDYGYTF. CDR3 sequence (DNA): TGTGCCAGCAGCCAAGAGGGGAACAGGTGGGAGGACTATGGCTACACCTTC.

This clone was counted between two and nine times. The chain has TRBV19 and TRBJ2-3, with 9 bases fitting TRBD2. J lost 1 base, V lost 3 bases, and 5 bases had no gene match. The CDR3 is 16 amino acids. Per germline, CDR1 LNHDA and CDR2 SQIVND (reference sequence). The CDR3 nucleotides read TGTGCCAGTAGTATTCTAGCGGGGACTGGCACAGATACGCAGTATTTT. Translated, it gives CASSILAGTGTDTQYF.

The chain recombines TRBV5-1 with TRBJ2-1, with D uncertain. V lost 1 base and J lost 4, with 6 bases in between. Germline V CDR1 and CDR2: SGHRS, YFSETQ. CDR3 size: 13 residues. For the CDR3, the DNA is TGCGCCAGCAGCTTGCAGGTTTACAATGAGCAGTTCTTC. Encoded protein: CASSLQVYNEQFF.

The rearrangement joins TRBV27 to TRBJ1-6; 7 nucleotides align to TRBD1. The CDR3 spans 16 residues. Per the germline V gene, CDR1 is MNHEY and CDR2 is SMNVEV (reference sequence). V dropped 4 bases and J dropped 5; count of bases not matched to a gene: 8. CDR3 residues: CASSSTGALNNSPLHF. Written as DNA, the CDR3 is TGTGCCAGCAGTTCCACAGGGGCCCTCAATAATTCACCCCTCCACTTT.

The chain couples TRBV19 to TRBJ1-3; weak D call: TRBD1 (5 bases). The CDR3 has 17 amino acids. With 3 bases removed from V and 1 base from J, the gap between germline ends came to 16 bases. Germline V gene data show CDR1 as LNHDA and CDR2 as SQIVND (reference sequence). In nucleotides, the CDR3 is TGTGCCAGTAGTATCCAGGGAAACCCATATTCTGGAAACACCATATATTTT. It is translated as CASSIQGNPYSGNTIYF.

The rearrangement uses TRBV6-5 and TRBJ2-3; 9 positions match TRBD2. Per the germline V gene, CDR1 is MNHEY and CDR2 is SVGAGI. The CDR3 length is 16 residues. J gave up 4 bases and V 2 bases, and 7 bases lay outside the gene matches. CDR3 sequence (DNA): TGTGCCAGCAGTTACCCTCAGGCGGGAGGGCCAGATACGCAGTATTTT. Protein sequence: CASSYPQAGGPDTQYF.